These 29 T cell receptor beta chains were sequenced from one sample in a study of vaccination effects on CD4 cells after COVID-19. These TCRs are of unknown antigen specificity. Clones were read by immunoSEQ multiplex PCR, and TCRdb kept only the in-frame ones, dropping some. Among about 76,000 clones, 77% were seen once, and the ten largest hold roughly 2%. Once cultured for more than nine days, the cells underwent separation to obtain CD4+ T cells. The input for sequencing was CD4+ T cells from PBMCs cultured without peptide, taken before COVID-19 vaccination. These receptor sequences come from a human donor who received a COVID-19 vaccine.

The sample holds a few counts of this clone. The chain combines TRBV24-1 with TRBJ1-2; 8 bases line up with TRBD1. This CDR3 has 14 amino acids. The germline V gene has CDR1 KGHDR and CDR2 SFDVKD. Germline trimming cut 5 bases from V and 2 bases from J; bases unmatched to any gene: 3. The CDR3 is CATSARTGNYGYTF. The DNA for the CDR3 is TGTGCCACCAGTGCCCGGACAGGGAACTATGGCTACACCTTC.

The chain carries TRBV24-1 and TRBJ1-1; D is ambiguous. Germline loops: CDR1 KGHDR, CDR2 SFDVKD. The CDR3 is 13 residues long. V dropped 1 base and J dropped 2 bases, with 4 bases sitting between them. CDR3 sequence reads: CATSDFENTEAFF. CDR3 coding DNA: TGTGCCACCAGTGATTTCGAAAACACTGAAGCTTTCTTT.

This clone has just a few counts. DNA of the CDR3: TGTGCCAGCAGCTTGCCTAGCGGGGGTGGCGAGCAGTACGTC. It specifies CASSLPSGGGEQYV. V and J are TRBV5-6 and TRBJ2-7; 10 bases map to TRBD2. The CDR3 loop spans 14 amino acids. The V gene's germline CDR1 is SGHDT and CDR2 YYEEEE. After removal of 1 base from V and 6 bases from J, the junction contained 4 bases not matched to a gene.

The chain couples TRBV19 to TRBJ1-2, with TRBD1 identical over 8 bases. This CDR3 contains 14 residues. Germline CDR1 is LNHDA and CDR2 is SQIVND (reference sequence). V shed 6 bases, J shed 1 base, and the junction held 4 bases outside the gene matches. DNA for the CDR3: TGTGCCAGTAGAGACAGGGGCAGTAACTATGGCTACACCTTC. Translated: CASRDRGSNYGYTF.

The chain couples TRBV7-2 to TRBJ2-3; D call uncertain. Trimming left V 3 bases short and J 2 bases short, with 9 bases between. Germline CDR1 reads SGHTA; CDR2 reads FQGNSA. CDR3 length equals 14 residues. In DNA, the CDR3 is TGTGCCAGCAGCTTGAAGACATCCACAGATACGCAGTATTTT. Protein sequence: CASSLKTSTDTQYF.

The chain has TRBV12-3 or TRBV12-4 and TRBJ1-2, with D unclear. This CDR3 has 13 amino acids. Trimming took off 2 bases at V and 1 base at J, with 5 bases between the two ends. CDR3 in DNA: TGTGCCAGCAGTTTATCGGGTAACTATGGCTACACCTTC. Its translation: CASSLSGNYGYTF.

The V gene is TRBV18, the J gene TRBJ2-6; D remains unclear. Trimming took 6 bases from V and 4 from J, leaving 10 bases between them. Germline V gene lookup returns CDR1 KGHSH and CDR2 LQKENI. This CDR3 has 14 residues. CDR3 nucleotide sequence: TGTGCCAGCTCCCAAGCCGGGGGGGCCAACGTCCTGACTTTC. Amino acids: CASSQAGGANVLTF.

The chain joins TRBV6-5 to TRBJ2-3; either TRBD1 or TRBD2 may fit D (5 bases each). The CDR3 totals 15 residues. V was trimmed by 2 bases and J by 1 base, leaving 10 bases between them. Germline V lookup: CDR1 MNHEY, CDR2 SVGAGI. CDR3 bases: TGTGCCAGCAGTTACGTCGGGGCGGGCACAGATACGCAGTATTTT. The encoded protein is CASSYVGAGTDTQYF.

This clone was detected only a few times. The rearrangement joins TRBV4-3 to TRBJ1-5; 7 bases fit TRBD1. The CDR3 loop spans 15 amino acids. Looked up from germline, CDR1 is LGHNA and CDR2 is YSLEER. V trimming: 0 bases; J trimming: 5 bases; junction bases outside the gene matches: 4. The CDR3 DNA is TGCGCCAGCAGCCAAGAAACAGGGGTCCATCAGCCCCAGCATTTT. The encoded protein is CASSQETGVHQPQHF.

This clone was detected only once. This sequence joins TRBV5-6 and TRBJ1-2; perhaps TRBD1 as D (5 bases). V gave up 6 bases and J gave up 4 bases, with 25 bases separating them. The CDR3 sequence is 17 residues long. Per the germline V gene, CDR1 is SGHDT and CDR2 is YYEEEE. The CDR3 sequence is CASTSVGRGEFGYGYTF. The CDR3 DNA reads as TGTGCCAGCACCTCGGTCGGGCGGGGGGAGTTTGGCTATGGCTACACCTTC.

The chain employs TRBV6-6 and TRBJ1-1; D uncertain. The germline gives CDR1 MNHNY, CDR2 SVGAGI (reference sequence). CDR3 length: 13 residues. Trimming cost V 2 bases and J 1 base, with 5 bases left between them. CDR3 nucleotide sequence: TGTGCCAGCAGTTACGGCGGGAACACTGAAGCTTTCTTT. It specifies CASSYGGNTEAFF.

This CDR3 is CATGGKVTDTQYF. The CDR3 nucleotides are TGTGCCACCGGTGGGAAGGTCACAGATACGCAGTATTTT. V and J are TRBV24-1 and TRBJ2-3; D is unclear. CDR1 is KGHDR, CDR2 SFDVKD, per germline. The CDR3 is 13 amino acids. V was shortened by 9 bases and J by 2 bases, with 11 bases between the two germline ends.

This clone was found a few times. V is TRBV28 and J is TRBJ2-2; the D gene is possibly TRBD1 (5 bases). This CDR3 contains 16 residues. The V and J ends lost 6 bases and 1 base respectively, with 15 bases between them. Germline assignment: CDR1 MDHEN and CDR2 SYDVKM. The CDR3 DNA reads TGTGCCAGCAGACTCTACAGGCAGGTGAACACCGGGGAGCTGTTTTTT. Translated: CASRLYRQVNTGELFF. Supplemented by reference TRBV28 and TRBJ2-2, the full variable domain reads DVKVTQSSRYLVKRTGEKVFLECVQDMDHENMFWYRQDPGLGLRLIYFSYDVKMKEKGDIPEGYSVSREKKERFSLILESASTNQTSMYLCASRLYRQVNTGELFFGEGSRLTVL.

The J gene is TRBJ1-5, the V gene TRBV3-1 (or the pseudogene TRBV3-2); no definite D call. Trimming stripped 3 bases from V and 5 bases from J, with 11 bases between. CDR3 length: 14 residues. The germline gives CDR1 LGHDT, CDR2 YNNKEL (reference sequence). The chain's CDR3 is CASSHSAGDQPQHF. DNA for the CDR3: TGTGCCAGCAGCCACTCAGCCGGTGATCAGCCCCAGCATTTT.

The genes are TRBV2 and TRBJ1-5; D unclear. This CDR3 region has 15 residues. V lost 0 bases and J 5 bases, leaving 11 bases between the germline ends. Germline CDR1 is SNHLY and CDR2 is FYNNEI. The CDR3 reads CASSEAVRRYQPQHF. The DNA for the CDR3 is TGTGCCAGCAGTGAAGCAGTAAGGCGGTATCAGCCCCAGCATTTT.

This chain links TRBV6-2 or TRBV6-3 with TRBJ1-5; D uncertain. Germline V CDR1 and CDR2: MNHEY, SVGEGT. Between the trimmed V and J ends, which lost 0 bases and 0 bases, there was a span of 6 bases. The CDR3 length is 15 residues. The CDR3 sequence: CASSYSTDSNQPQHF. For the CDR3, the DNA is TGTGCCAGCAGTTACTCTACAGATAGCAATCAGCCCCAGCATTTT.

This clone was seen a single time. The genes are TRBV2 and TRBJ1-1; possible D gene TRBD1, 6 bases. Trimming shortened V by 6 bases and J by 3 bases, and 17 bases separated the two germline ends. The CDR3 has 15 amino acids. Germline V gives CDR1 SNHLY, CDR2 FYNNEI. The CDR3 DNA sequence: TGTGCCAGCAGCCCTAGGACGGGGGCCGACACTGAAGCTTTCTTT. This encodes CASSPRTGADTEAFF.

The rearrangement joins TRBV3-1 (or the pseudogene TRBV3-2) to TRBJ2-2; 7 bases fit TRBD2. The CDR3 covers 18 residues. After removal of 6 bases from V and 0 bases from J, the junction contained 13 bases not matched to a gene. The germline CDR1 and CDR2 sequences are LGHDT and YNNKEL (reference sequence). In nucleotides, the CDR3 is TGTGCCAGCAGGCGATCGGACGCGGGGGTCGCGAACACCGGGGAGCTGTTTTTT. Its protein product is CASRRSDAGVANTGELFF.

V is TRBV7-9 and J is TRBJ2-7, with D hard to call. Trimming shortened V by 1 base and J by 2 bases, and 9 bases separated the two germline ends. Germline V CDR1 and CDR2: SEHNR, FQNEAQ (reference sequence). The CDR3 runs to 14 residues. The CDR3 spells CASSLDSPAYEQYV. The DNA of the CDR3 is TGTGCCAGCAGCTTAGATTCGCCAGCCTACGAGCAGTACGTC.

The rearrangement joins TRBV5-5 to TRBJ1-6; 7 bases agree with TRBD1. The length of the CDR3 is 14 residues. The trim removed 4 bases at V and 7 bases at J, leaving 5 bases unmatched. Germline V gene sequence: CDR1 SGHKS, CDR2 YYEKEE (reference sequence). CDR3 amino acids: CASSPTGPNSPLHF. CDR3 sequence (DNA): TGTGCCAGCAGCCCGACAGGGCCAAATTCACCCCTCCACTTT.

This rearrangement joins TRBV7-2 to TRBJ1-5; 7 bases are a match to TRBD1. J lost 9 bases, V lost 2 bases, and 7 bases had no gene match. CDR1 is SGHTA, CDR2 FQGNSA, per germline. This CDR3 has 14 residues. The chain's CDR3 is CASSLQGGVRPQHF. The CDR3 DNA reads TGTGCCAGCAGCTTACAGGGGGGGGTGCGGCCCCAGCATTTT.

The gene calls are TRBV2 and TRBJ2-5; 7 bases are shared with TRBD2. V gave up 9 bases and J gave up 2 bases; unmatched junction bases: 6. The germline gives CDR1 SNHLY, CDR2 FYNNEI. The CDR3 extends over 13 amino acids. CDR3 coding DNA: TGTGCCAGTGGGGGGGTACAGCAAGAGACCCAGTACTTC. It translates to CASGGVQQETQYF.

V gene TRBV9 combines with J gene TRBJ1-6; D gene unclear. Germline CDR1 is SGDLS and CDR2 is YYNGEE. V lost 0 bases and J 6 bases, leaving 7 bases between the germline ends. The CDR3 covers 14 residues. The CDR3 is CASSVDSPNSPLHF. CDR3 nucleotides: TGTGCCAGCAGCGTAGACAGCCCTAATTCACCCCTCCACTTT.

In DNA form, the CDR3 reads TGTGCCAGTAACCCTATGATGAACACTGAAGCTTTCTTT. Residues: CASNPMMNTEAFF. This sequence joins TRBV19 and TRBJ1-1; D not certain. V was pared by 7 bases and J by 0 bases, with 9 bases between. Germline-derived CDR1 and CDR2 are LNHDA and SQIVND (reference sequence). There are 13 residues in the CDR3.

V is TRBV21-1 and J is TRBJ2-2. TRBV21-1 is labeled a pseudogene. CDR3 length: 16 amino acids. The CDR3 sequence: CASINARDLDTGELFF. The CDR3, as DNA: TGTGCCAGCATCAATGCCAGGGACCTCGACACCGGGGAGCTGTTTTTT.

The V gene is TRBV5-1, the J gene TRBJ1-1, with D unclear. Germline loops: CDR1 SGHRS, CDR2 YFSETQ. The length of the CDR3 is 14 residues. V was trimmed by 0 bases and J by 0 bases, leaving 6 bases between them. The CDR3, as DNA: TGCGCCAGCAGCTTGGACAGAATGAACACTGAAGCTTTCTTT. Encoded protein: CASSLDRMNTEAFF. Variable domain in full (rest from reference TRBV5-1 and TRBJ1-1): KAGVTQTPRYLIKTRGQQVTLSCSPISGHRSVSWYQQTPGQGLQFLFEYFSETQRNKGNFPGRFSGRQFSNSRSEMNVSTLELGDSALYLCASSLDRMNTEAFFGQGTRLTVV.

This rearrangement joins TRBV2 to TRBJ2-2; maybe TRBD1 (5 bases). This CDR3 has 14 residues. CDR1 and CDR2 from the germline V gene are SNHLY and FYNNEI. The V and J ends lost 3 bases and 4 bases respectively, with 9 bases between them. CDR3 sequence (DNA): TGTGCCAGCAGTGATGCCAGGGTCACCGGGGAGCTGTTTTTT. Amino acid sequence: CASSDARVTGELFF.

The chain employs TRBV24-1 and TRBJ2-1; D is unresolved. This CDR3 is 13 amino acids long. Deletions cut 4 bases from V and 6 bases from J, with 9 bases between. Germline CDR1 reads KGHDR; CDR2 reads SFDVKD. The CDR3: CATSDPNFNEQFF. In nucleotides, the CDR3 is TGTGCCACCAGTGACCCTAACTTCAATGAGCAGTTCTTC.

V usage is TRBV24-1 and J usage is TRBJ1-4, with 8 bases matching TRBD1. Germline lookup yields CDR1 KGHDR and CDR2 SFDVKD. The CDR3 has 14 residues. J gave up 8 bases and V 7 bases, and 8 bases lay outside the gene matches. CDR3 in DNA: TGTGCCACCAGCCCGACAGGGGCCGGGGAAAAACTGTTTTTT. This gives the protein CATSPTGAGEKLFF.